Shown below are 5 T cell receptor beta chains from a single sample sequenced in a study of cytomegalovirus exposure and HLA in healthy donors. Only in-frame clones appear in the TCRdb table, and some are missing; sequencing was by immunoSEQ multiplex PCR. The sample has about 360,000 clones, 86% seen once. Source material: PBMCs. These TCRs come from a woman under 30 in good health and CMV-seronegative.

The chain links TRBV5-6 to TRBJ1-1, with D possibly matching TRBD1 (6 bases). CDR3 length: 13 residues. The germline V gene has CDR1 SGHDT and CDR2 YYEEEE. The germline V and J ends were trimmed by 3 bases and 7 bases, with 13 bases remaining between them. The CDR3 region has the DNA TGTGCCAGCAGCTCCTCTGGACAGAATGAAGCTTTCTTT. Translating it yields CASSSSGQNEAFF.

This chain links TRBV5-6 with TRBJ1-5, with TRBD1 matching over 12 bases. This CDR3 is 15 amino acids long. Germline V gene lookup returns CDR1 SGHDT and CDR2 YYEEEE. V gave up 4 bases and J gave up 6 bases; unmatched junction bases: 5. The CDR3 sequence: CASSVWDRGLQPQHF. DNA for the CDR3: TGTGCCAGCAGCGTGTGGGACAGGGGGCTTCAGCCCCAGCATTTT.

This clone was observed a single time. The chain joins TRBV27 to TRBJ2-7; 8 bases map to TRBD2. The ends lost 6 bases at V and 5 bases at J; junction bases unmatched: 9. Germline CDR1 and CDR2: MNHEY and SMNVEV (reference sequence). The CDR3 consists of 14 residues. CDR3 region: CASSEGLVINEQYF. In DNA, the CDR3 is TGTGCCAGCAGCGAGGGACTAGTGATAAACGAGCAGTACTTC.

This clone was found once. The chain employs TRBV10-3 and TRBJ1-1; D is unresolved. The CDR3 extends over 15 amino acids. Per the germline V gene, CDR1 is ENHRY and CDR2 is SYGVKD. V was clipped by 6 bases and J by 3 bases, with 17 bases between them. CDR3 coding DNA: TGTGCCATCAGGCCCTCGTTGAGGGTTCACACTGAAGCTTTCTTT. Encoded protein: CAIRPSLRVHTEAFF.

The rearrangement uses TRBV30 and TRBJ1-5, with TRBD1 matching over 11 bases. The germline gives CDR1 GTSNPN, CDR2 SVGIG (reference sequence). The CDR3 runs to 15 residues. V was clipped by 2 bases and J by 7 bases; unmatched bases: 7. In DNA, the CDR3 is TGTGCCTGGAGTAGTGGACAGGGGGCAGGACAGCCCCAGCATTTT. Translated: CAWSSGQGAGQPQHF.